This TCR beta chain originates from a study of blood T cell repertoires in COVID-19. Study-wide context: Sources were T cells, B-cell-depleted T cells, or PBMCs; the material itself was cDNA or gDNA.

The V end lost 3 bases, the J end lost 3 bases, and 8 bases lay between the germline ends. Germline CDR1 and CDR2: MDHEN and SYDVKM. This CDR3 region has 14 residues. This clone was seen only a few times. Here immunoSEQ multiplex PCR was the method, and the copy in TCRdb shows in-frame clones only, minus some. The sample shows approximately 300,000 clones, approximately 91% of them seen only once. The specimen was PBMCs or T cells enriched from blood (not recorded which). This rearrangement joins TRBV28 to TRBJ1-4, with a tentative D call TRBD1 (5 bases). This TCR derives from a man aged 55 to 70 who had recovered from COVID-19. This chain's CDR3 is CASSFSGANEKLFF. In DNA form, the CDR3 reads TGTGCCAGCAGTTTTTCGGGGGCTAATGAAAAACTGTTTTTT.